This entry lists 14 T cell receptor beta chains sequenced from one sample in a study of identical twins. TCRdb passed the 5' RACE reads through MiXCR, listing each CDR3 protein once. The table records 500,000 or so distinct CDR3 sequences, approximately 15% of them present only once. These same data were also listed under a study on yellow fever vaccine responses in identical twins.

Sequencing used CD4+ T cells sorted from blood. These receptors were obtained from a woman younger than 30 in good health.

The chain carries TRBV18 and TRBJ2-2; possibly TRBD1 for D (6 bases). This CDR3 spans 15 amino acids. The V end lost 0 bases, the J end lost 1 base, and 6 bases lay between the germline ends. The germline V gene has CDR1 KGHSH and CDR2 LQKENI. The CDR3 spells CASSPPGQNTGELFF. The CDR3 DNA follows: TGTGCCAGCTCACCACCGGGACAGAACACCGGGGAGCTGTTTTTT.

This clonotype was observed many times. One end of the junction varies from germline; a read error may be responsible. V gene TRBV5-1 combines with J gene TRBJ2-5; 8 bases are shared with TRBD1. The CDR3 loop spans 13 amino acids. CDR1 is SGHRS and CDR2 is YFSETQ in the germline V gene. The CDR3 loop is CASSPGGVETQYF. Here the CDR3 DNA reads TGTGCCAGCAGCCCAGGGGGCGTAGAGACCCAGTACTTC.

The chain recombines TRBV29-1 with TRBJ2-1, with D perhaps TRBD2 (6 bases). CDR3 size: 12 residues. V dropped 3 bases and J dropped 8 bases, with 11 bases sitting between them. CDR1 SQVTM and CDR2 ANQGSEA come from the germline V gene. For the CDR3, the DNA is TGCAGCGTTGATAGCGGAACGGATGAGCAGTTCTTC. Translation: CSVDSGTDEQFF.

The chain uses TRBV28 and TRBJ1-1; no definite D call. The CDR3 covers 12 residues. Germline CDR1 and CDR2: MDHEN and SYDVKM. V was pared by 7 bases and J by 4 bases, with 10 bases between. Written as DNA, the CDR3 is TGTGCCAGCATGGGCGTCCCCACTGAAGCTTTCTTT. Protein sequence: CASMGVPTEAFF.

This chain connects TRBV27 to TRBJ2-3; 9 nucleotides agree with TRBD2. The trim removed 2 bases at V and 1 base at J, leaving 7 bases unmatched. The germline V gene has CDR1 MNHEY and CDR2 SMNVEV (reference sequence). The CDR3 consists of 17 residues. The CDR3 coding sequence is TGTGCCAGCAGTTTACGACTAGCGGCAGTCCGCACAGATACGCAGTATTTT. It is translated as CASSLRLAAVRTDTQYF.

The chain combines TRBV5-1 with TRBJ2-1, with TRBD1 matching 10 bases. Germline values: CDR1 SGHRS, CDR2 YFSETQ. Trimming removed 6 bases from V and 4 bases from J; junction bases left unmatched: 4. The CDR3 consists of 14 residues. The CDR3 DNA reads TGCGCCAGCAAATGGGGACAGGGGTACAATGAGCAGTTCTTC. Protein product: CASKWGQGYNEQFF.

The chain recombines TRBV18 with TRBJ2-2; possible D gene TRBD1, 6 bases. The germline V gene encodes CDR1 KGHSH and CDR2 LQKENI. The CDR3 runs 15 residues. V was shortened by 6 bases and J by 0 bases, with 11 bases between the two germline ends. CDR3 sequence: CASSLGTTNTGELFF. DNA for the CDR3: TGTGCCAGCTCCCTCGGGACAACGAACACCGGGGAGCTGTTTTTT.

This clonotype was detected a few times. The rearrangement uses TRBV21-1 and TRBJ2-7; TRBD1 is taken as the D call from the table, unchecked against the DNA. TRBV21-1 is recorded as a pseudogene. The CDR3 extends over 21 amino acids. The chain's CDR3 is CASSKLKMGGGVFLKTYEQYF. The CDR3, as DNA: TGTGCCAGCAGCAAATTAAAGATGGGCGGGGGTGTTTTTTTAAAGACCTACGAGCAGTACTTC.

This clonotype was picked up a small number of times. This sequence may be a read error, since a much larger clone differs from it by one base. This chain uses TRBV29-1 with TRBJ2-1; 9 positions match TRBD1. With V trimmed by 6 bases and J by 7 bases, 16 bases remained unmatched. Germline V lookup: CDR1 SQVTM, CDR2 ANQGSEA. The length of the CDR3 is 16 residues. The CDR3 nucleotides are TGCAGCGTGGCCACGAAGGGGGACAGGGTAGTGAATGAGCAGTTCTTC. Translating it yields CSVATKGDRVVNEQFF.

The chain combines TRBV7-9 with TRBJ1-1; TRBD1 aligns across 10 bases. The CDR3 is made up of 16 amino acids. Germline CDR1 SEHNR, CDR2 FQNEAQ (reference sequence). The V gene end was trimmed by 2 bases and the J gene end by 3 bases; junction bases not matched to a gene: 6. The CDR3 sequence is CASSLSVGTGDTEAFF. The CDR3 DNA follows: TGTGCCAGCAGCTTATCCGTAGGGACAGGGGACACTGAAGCTTTCTTT.

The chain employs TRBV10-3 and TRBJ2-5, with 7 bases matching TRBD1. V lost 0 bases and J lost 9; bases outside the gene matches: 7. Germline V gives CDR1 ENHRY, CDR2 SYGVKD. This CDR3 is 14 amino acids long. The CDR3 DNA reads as TGTGCCATCAGTGAGTCGGCAGGGGGAACGGCCCAGTACTTC. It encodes CAISESAGGTAQYF.

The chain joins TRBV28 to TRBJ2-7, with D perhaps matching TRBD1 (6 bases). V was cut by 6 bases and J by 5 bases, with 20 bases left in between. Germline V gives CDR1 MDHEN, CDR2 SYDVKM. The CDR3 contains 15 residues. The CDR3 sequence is CASSIVTGFGHEQYF. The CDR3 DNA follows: TGTGCCAGCAGCATAGTGACAGGATTCGGGCACGAGCAGTACTTC.

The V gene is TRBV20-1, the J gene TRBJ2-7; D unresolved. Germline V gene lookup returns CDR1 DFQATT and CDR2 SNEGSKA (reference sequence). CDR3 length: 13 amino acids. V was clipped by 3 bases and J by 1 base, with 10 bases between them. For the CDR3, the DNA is TGCAGTGCTAGTATTCCGGGTTCCTACGAGCAGTACTTC. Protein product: CSASIPGSYEQYF.

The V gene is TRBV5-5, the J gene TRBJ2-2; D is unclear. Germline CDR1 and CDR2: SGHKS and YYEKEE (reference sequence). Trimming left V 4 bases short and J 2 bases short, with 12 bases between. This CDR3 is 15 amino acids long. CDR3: CASSVASSNTGELFF. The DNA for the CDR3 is TGTGCCAGCAGCGTTGCCTCATCCAACACCGGGGAGCTGTTTTTT.